This section outlines one T cell receptor (beta chain) sequence together with its context. The sample contains more than one DNA sequence encoding this CDR3. Germline CDR1 is MNHEY and CDR2 is SMNVEV (reference sequence). Trimming removed 9 bases at V and 4 bases at J, with 10 bases between. The CDR3 spans 12 residues. The sample originates from a study of shared clonotypes between healthy human individuals. Cells designated naive CD8 were CD45RO-negative and were positively selected for CCR7, with terminally differentiated effector memory CD45RA+ cells excluded. The authors' processing: From ImmunoSEQ came sequences covering only the junction and carrying no quality scores, so filtering differed. Sequencing used immunoSEQ multiplex PCR; TCRdb keeps in-frame clones, though not all of them. V and J calls and clone size are those listed in that table; D and trimming were worked out from the DNA. The sample consists of about 2.1 million clones, just over 90% of them appearing once.

This rearrangement joins TRBV27 to TRBJ2-1; D is possibly TRBD2 (6 bases). The receptor was isolated from a man between 18 and 35 years old in good health. Some clones in this sample may be carry-over from other donors' samples. The sequencing sample was made of naive CD8+ T cells from PBMCs. The CDR3 spells CASRRGYNEQFF. CDR3 nucleotides: TGTGCCAGTCGCCGGGGGTACAATGAGCAGTTCTTC.